The rows below give T cell receptor beta chains drawn from one sample of a study of OX40 agonist ivuxolimab in advanced cancers. Only in-frame clones appear in the TCRdb table, and some are missing; sequencing was by immunoSEQ multiplex PCR. The repertoire includes over 70,000 clones, approximately 90% of them detected once, and around 1.6% sits in the top ten. Sequencing used CD4+ or CD8+ T cells sorted from blood, obtained in a trial of the OX40 agonist ivuxolimab. The receptors originated from an adult with an advanced solid tumor such as melanoma, head and neck, liver or kidney cancer. Each CDR3 is given with its conserved first and last residue. The order of the fields is V gene, J gene, clone size, D gene, CDR3 DNA, CDR3 protein. A D gene is named only where the DNA matches it firmly. Rows give clone size only sometimes, using once, few, many, or a class for an expanded clone.

V gene: TRBV7-2; J gene: TRBJ2-3; clone size: .; D gene: .; CDR3 DNA: TGTGCCAGCAGCTTAAAGGGAGCAGATACGCAGTATTTT; CDR3 protein: CASSLKGADTQYF
V gene: TRBV6-1; J gene: TRBJ2-5; clone size: .; D gene: .; CDR3 DNA: TGTGCCAGCAGTGAAGCTACGGGGGAGACCCAGTACTTC; CDR3 protein: CASSEATGETQYF
V gene: TRBV7-2; J gene: TRBJ2-1; clone size: .; D gene: TRBD2; CDR3 DNA: TGTGCCAGCAGCTTAGACCGATTCGAGCGGGGGGTCCACAATGAGCAGTTCTTC; CDR3 protein: CASSLDRFERGVHNEQFF
V gene: TRBV7-8; J gene: TRBJ2-7; clone size: few; D gene: .; CDR3 DNA: TGTGCCAGCAGCTCCTTCAGCGAGCAGTACTTC; CDR3 protein: CASSSFSEQYF
V gene: TRBV27; J gene: TRBJ2-2; clone size: few; D gene: .; CDR3 DNA: TGTGCCAGCAGCGTAGGCGGAGCCGGCGGCGGGGAGCTGTTTTTT; CDR3 protein: CASSVGGAGGGELFF
V gene: TRBV27; J gene: TRBJ1-5; clone size: few; D gene: .; CDR3 DNA: TGTGCCAGCAGCTGGAGGCACCCCAGCAATCAGCCCCAGCATTTT; CDR3 protein: CASSWRHPSNQPQHF
V gene: TRBV5-5; J gene: TRBJ1-1; clone size: .; D gene: .; CDR3 DNA: TGTGCCAGCAGCTTCGACCGAAACACTGAAGCTTTCTTT; CDR3 protein: CASSFDRNTEAFF
V gene: TRBV7-8; J gene: TRBJ1-4; clone size: .; D gene: .; CDR3 DNA: TGTGCCAGCAGCAGCTCGCAGTTCACGGGCGAAAAACTGTTTTTT; CDR3 protein: CASSSSQFTGEKLFF
V gene: TRBV15; J gene: TRBJ2-1; clone size: .; D gene: .; CDR3 DNA: TGTGCCACCAGCAGTAGGCCATTATACAATGAGCAGTTCTTC; CDR3 protein: CATSSRPLYNEQFF
V gene: TRBV5-5; J gene: TRBJ1-2; clone size: .; D gene: .; CDR3 DNA: TGTGCCAGCAGCTTGTCGCCAGGGTGGGGCTACACCTTC; CDR3 protein: CASSLSPGWGYTF
V gene: TRBV4-1; J gene: TRBJ2-6; clone size: .; D gene: TRBD1; CDR3 DNA: TGCGCCAGCAGCCAGGACGGACAGGGTCTCTTCTCTGGGGCCAACGTCCTGACTTTC; CDR3 protein: CASSQDGQGLFSGANVLTF
V gene: TRBV5-1; J gene: TRBJ2-3; clone size: .; D gene: .; CDR3 DNA: TGCGCCAGCAGCTTGGTGGCGGGGGCGGGAGATACGCAGTATTTT; CDR3 protein: CASSLVAGAGDTQYF
V gene: TRBV30; J gene: TRBJ2-2; clone size: few; D gene: .; CDR3 DNA: TGTGCCTGGAGTAGGGTCATGACCGGGGAGCTGTTTTTT; CDR3 protein: CAWSRVMTGELFF
V gene: TRBV7-2; J gene: TRBJ2-5; clone size: .; D gene: .; CDR3 DNA: TGTGCCAGCAGCTCGGATCCGAGGGAGACCCAGTACTTC; CDR3 protein: CASSSDPRETQYF
V gene: TRBV29-1; J gene: TRBJ2-5; clone size: .; D gene: TRBD1; CDR3 DNA: TGCAGCGCTGGGGGGACAGGGGAAGAGACCCAGTACTTC; CDR3 protein: CSAGGTGEETQYF
V gene: TRBV6-1; J gene: TRBJ2-7; clone size: few; D gene: .; CDR3 DNA: TGTGCCAGCAGTGCCCAGGACTTGGAAGACGAGCAGTACTTC; CDR3 protein: CASSAQDLEDEQYF
V gene: TRBV9; J gene: TRBJ2-7; clone size: .; D gene: .; CDR3 DNA: TGTGCCAGCAGCGTAGGGAACTTCTACGAGCAGTACTTC; CDR3 protein: CASSVGNFYEQYF
V gene: TRBV7-2; J gene: TRBJ2-3; clone size: .; D gene: TRBD2; CDR3 DNA: TGTGCCAGCAGCCTCTTTTATGGTAGCGGGAGAGGTGCAGATACGCAGTATTTT; CDR3 protein: CASSLFYGSGRGADTQYF
V gene: TRBV9; J gene: TRBJ1-2; clone size: .; D gene: TRBD1; CDR3 DNA: TGTGCCAGCAGCCCCCGACAGGGAGGGGACTATGGCTACACCTTC; CDR3 protein: CASSPRQGGDYGYTF
V gene: TRBV5-1; J gene: TRBJ1-3; clone size: .; D gene: .; CDR3 DNA: TGCGCCAGCAGCTCCGGACCGGCGGCCACCATATATTTT; CDR3 protein: CASSSGPAATIYF
V gene: TRBV11-2; J gene: TRBJ2-7; clone size: .; D gene: .; CDR3 DNA: TGTGCCAGCAGCGCGCGGGACACCCCTCGGCAGTACTTC; CDR3 protein: CASSARDTPRQYF
V gene: TRBV11-2; J gene: TRBJ2-3; clone size: .; D gene: TRBD2; CDR3 DNA: TGTGCCAGCAGCTACGGACTAGCGGGCACAGATACGCAGTATTTT; CDR3 protein: CASSYGLAGTDTQYF
V gene: TRBV5-4; J gene: TRBJ1-1; clone size: many; D gene: .; CDR3 DNA: TGTGCCAGCAGCTTGGACGGGGAGGGGGACACTGAAGCTTTCTTT; CDR3 protein: CASSLDGEGDTEAFF
V gene: TRBV5-6; J gene: TRBJ2-5; clone size: .; D gene: .; CDR3 DNA: TGTGCCAGCAGCTTGGAGGGGAGGCTTTTAGAGACCCAGTACTTC; CDR3 protein: CASSLEGRLLETQYF
V gene: TRBV6-1; J gene: TRBJ2-2; clone size: .; D gene: TRBD1; CDR3 DNA: TGTGCCAGCAGCCCGGGACAGGGGGGTATCGGGGAGCTGTTTTTT; CDR3 protein: CASSPGQGGIGELFF
V gene: TRBV6-1; J gene: TRBJ1-2; clone size: few; D gene: .; CDR3 DNA: TGTGCCAGCAGTGAATGGGGAGGGGGCTATGGCTACACCTTC; CDR3 protein: CASSEWGGGYGYTF
V gene: TRBV5-1; J gene: TRBJ2-2; clone size: few; D gene: TRBD1; CDR3 DNA: TGCGCCAGCAGCTCAAACAGGGGGCGAAGTGTGGGCACCGGGGAGCTGTTTTTT; CDR3 protein: CASSSNRGRSVGTGELFF
V gene: TRBV6-1; J gene: TRBJ1-6; clone size: .; D gene: .; CDR3 DNA: TGTGCCAGCACCCGATCGCCGCGAGGGACTTCACCCCTCCACTTT; CDR3 protein: CASTRSPRGTSPLHF
V gene: TRBV5-6; J gene: TRBJ2-5; clone size: .; D gene: .; CDR3 DNA: TGTGCCAGCAGCTCGGACCGTGGGGAGACCCAGTACTTC; CDR3 protein: CASSSDRGETQYF
V gene: TRBV7-3; J gene: TRBJ2-5; clone size: .; D gene: TRBD2; CDR3 DNA: TGTGCCAGCAGCTTAACGAGACTAGCGGGGGAGACCCAGTACTTC; CDR3 protein: CASSLTRLAGETQYF
V gene: TRBV10-1; J gene: TRBJ2-7; clone size: .; D gene: .; CDR3 DNA: TGCGCCAGCAGTGAAGGGGGGGGCACCCTGCCCTCCTACGAGCAGTACTTC; CDR3 protein: CASSEGGGTLPSYEQYF
V gene: TRBV5-4; J gene: TRBJ2-2; clone size: .; D gene: .; CDR3 DNA: TGTGCCAGCAGCTTGGCTGGGTGGCGTGACACCGGGGAGCTGTTTTTT; CDR3 protein: CASSLAGWRDTGELFF
V gene: TRBV18; J gene: TRBJ2-5; clone size: .; D gene: TRBD1; CDR3 DNA: TGTGCCAGCTCACCGGGACAGATAGAGACCCAGTACTTC; CDR3 protein: CASSPGQIETQYF